The 25 T cell receptor beta chains below come from one sample, sequenced in a study of cytomegalovirus exposure and HLA in healthy donors. The PCR was carried out with 60 Vbeta primers and 13 Jbeta primers. This table comes from immunoSEQ multiplex PCR, and its TCRdb copy is limited to in-frame clones, with some not included. The sample shows about 160,000 clones, and under 2.5% sits with its ten largest clones. The material sequenced was PBMCs. The receptor set was obtained from a man under 40 in good health and CMV-seronegative.

J is TRBJ2-7 and V is TRBV6-5, with a weak D call TRBD2 (5 bases). The CDR3 sequence is 13 residues long. Looked up from germline, CDR1 is MNHEY and CDR2 is SVGAGI. Between the trimmed V and J ends, which lost 5 bases and 6 bases, there was a span of 14 bases. The CDR3 sequence is CASSLNGLAEQYF. The CDR3 DNA follows: TGTGCCAGCAGTCTCAACGGACTCGCCGAGCAGTACTTC.

The chain employs TRBV28 and TRBJ1-2; 7 positions agree with TRBD1. Germline V gives CDR1 MDHEN, CDR2 SYDVKM. The length of the CDR3 is 16 residues. Trimming at V came to 3 bases and at J to 4 bases, leaving 11 bases not matched to a gene. The CDR3: CASSLNTGQRGYGYTF. CDR3 bases: TGTGCCAGCAGTTTGAATACGGGACAGCGAGGCTATGGCTACACCTTC.

The chain carries TRBV5-4 and TRBJ1-1; possibly TRBD1 for D (6 bases). Germline values: CDR1 SGHNT, CDR2 YYREEE (reference sequence). The CDR3 loop spans 15 amino acids. Trimming left V 4 bases short and J 3 bases short, with 16 bases between. For the CDR3, the DNA is TGTGCCAGCAGCCTAATCAGGGGCCTAGACACTGAAGCTTTCTTT. It translates to CASSLIRGLDTEAFF.

The V call is TRBV5-5, the J call TRBJ1-5; TRBD1 is a possible D gene (5 bases). V lost 0 bases, J lost 5 bases, and 12 bases lay in between. Germline V CDR1 and CDR2: SGHKS, YYEKEE (reference sequence). This CDR3 is 15 amino acids long. In DNA form, the CDR3 reads TGTGCCAGCAGCTTGGACGGCAGGGTTGATCAGCCCCAGCATTTT. The encoded protein is CASSLDGRVDQPQHF.

V and J are TRBV5-4 and TRBJ2-6; 7 bases fit TRBD1. The CDR3 sequence is 20 residues long. The germline V gene has CDR1 SGHNT and CDR2 YYREEE (reference sequence). J gave up 0 bases and V 0 bases, and 12 bases lay outside the gene matches. CDR3 nucleotides: TGTGCCAGCAGCTTGGCCGTAGGGGGCCCTTTTAACTCTGGGGCCAACGTCCTGACTTTC. This codes for CASSLAVGGPFNSGANVLTF.

The chain recombines TRBV6-4 with TRBJ2-3; 7 nucleotides align to TRBD1. The germline V gene encodes CDR1 MRHNA and CDR2 SNTAGT. Trimming took 7 bases from V and 0 from J; bases not matched to a gene: 4. This CDR3 spans 14 amino acids. The CDR3 loop is CASKTGSSTDTQYF. The CDR3 region has the DNA TGTGCCAGCAAGACAGGGTCTAGCACAGATACGCAGTATTTT.

The gene calls are TRBV6-5 and TRBJ1-1; the D gene is possibly TRBD1 (5 bases). CDR3 length: 12 residues. V shed 2 bases and J shed 9 bases, with 10 bases lying between them. Germline-derived CDR1 and CDR2 are MNHEY and SVGAGI. CDR3: CASSYAGGQAFF. In nucleotides, the CDR3 is TGTGCCAGCAGTTACGCGGGGGGTCAAGCTTTCTTT.

The gene calls are TRBV7-2 and TRBJ2-7, with D possibly matching TRBD1 (6 bases). V dropped 4 bases and J dropped 2 bases, with 12 bases sitting between them. The germline V gene encodes CDR1 SGHTA and CDR2 FQGNSA. The CDR3 runs 14 residues. CDR3 sequence: CASSSGRTAYEQYF. In DNA form, the CDR3 reads TGTGCCAGCAGCTCCGGAAGGACAGCCTACGAGCAGTACTTC.

The V call is TRBV19, the J call TRBJ1-4; 8 bases fit TRBD1. Trimming took 7 bases from V and 10 from J; bases not matched to a gene: 14. The CDR3 is made up of 15 amino acids. The germline V gene has CDR1 LNHDA and CDR2 SQIVND (reference sequence). The CDR3 DNA is TGTGCCAGTATCTCAGGGGGCTCAGGGGCCTCAAAACTGTTTTTT. This translates into CASISGGSGASKLFF.

The chain recombines TRBV9 with TRBJ2-1; D might be TRBD1 (6 bases). V lost 0 bases to trimming and J lost 8 bases, with 12 bases between them. The CDR3 has 14 residues. Germline-derived CDR1 and CDR2 are SGDLS and YYNGEE. This CDR3 reads CASSVVSGEHEQFF. DNA of the CDR3: TGTGCCAGCAGCGTAGTGTCAGGGGAGCATGAGCAGTTCTTC.

This sequence joins TRBV6-1 and TRBJ1-5, with 7 positions matching TRBD1. The germline V gene has CDR1 MNHNS and CDR2 SASEGT. There are 13 residues in the CDR3. The J segment lost 3 bases and the V segment lost 6 bases, leaving 2 bases of the junction unmatched. CDR3 sequence: CASRGQSNQPQHF. CDR3 coding DNA: TGTGCCAGCAGGGGACAGTCCAATCAGCCCCAGCATTTT.

The V and J genes are TRBV7-9 and TRBJ1-2, with 7 bases lining up with TRBD1. Germline-derived CDR1 and CDR2 are SEHNR and FQNEAQ (reference sequence). The CDR3 loop spans 14 amino acids. The J segment lost 3 bases and the V segment lost 5 bases, leaving 6 bases of the junction unmatched. CDR3 in amino acids: CASSPSTGYYGYTF. DNA for the CDR3: TGTGCCAGCAGCCCTTCGACAGGGTACTATGGCTACACCTTC.

The chain is built from TRBV5-1 and TRBJ1-1, with no clear D. The V end lost 4 bases, the J end lost 6 bases, and 16 bases lay between the germline ends. Germline CDR1 and CDR2: SGHRS and YFSETQ. This CDR3 contains 14 residues. CDR3 in DNA: TGCGCCAGCAGCGAATTACCGGGAAGGGCTGAAGCTTTCTTT. Translation: CASSELPGRAEAFF.

DNA of the CDR3: TGTGCCAGCAGTACTAGCACGGGCTCCTACAATGAGCAGTTCTTC. The encoded protein is CASSTSTGSYNEQFF. This chain links TRBV6-1 with TRBJ2-1; tentatively, D is TRBD2 (6 bases). Germline V gene lookup returns CDR1 MNHNS and CDR2 SASEGT. V gave up 5 bases and J gave up 0 bases, with 11 bases separating them. The CDR3 sequence is 15 residues long.

The genes are TRBV9 and TRBJ2-7; 10 nucleotides line up with TRBD2. The CDR3 consists of 14 residues. Germline CDR1 is SGDLS and CDR2 is YYNGEE. After removal of 2 bases from V and 7 bases from J, the junction contained 6 bases not matched to a gene. CDR3 sequence: CASSVTSGLREQYF. The CDR3 nucleotides are TGTGCCAGCAGCGTGACTAGCGGGTTAAGGGAGCAGTACTTC. The full variable domain, rest sourced from reference TRBV9 and TRBJ2-7, is DSGVTQTPKHLITATGQRVTLRCSPRSGDLSVYWYQQSLDQGLQFLIQYYNGEERAKGNILERFSAQQFPDLHSELNLSSLELGDSALYFCASSVTSGLREQYFGPGTRLTVT.

The chain recombines TRBV15 with TRBJ2-7, with 8 bases identical to TRBD1. V shed 2 bases, J shed 4 bases, and the junction held 10 bases outside the gene matches. The CDR3 is 16 amino acids. CDR1 is LNHNV, CDR2 YYDKDF, per germline (reference sequence). The CDR3 DNA sequence: TGTGCCACCAGCAGATCTAGTCGGGACAGGCGGTACGAGCAGTACTTC. It codes for CATSRSSRDRRYEQYF.

The DNA of the CDR3 is TGTGCCAGCAGCCCGGGGGGTTATAGGGGCACTGAAGCTTTCTTT. Its translation: CASSPGGYRGTEAFF. The rearrangement joins TRBV27 to TRBJ1-1, with a tentative D call TRBD1 (5 bases). Deletions cut 6 bases from V and 4 bases from J, with 18 bases between. CDR1 is MNHEY and CDR2 is SMNVEV in the germline V gene (reference sequence). This CDR3 comprises 15 residues.

The V gene is TRBV10-1, the J gene TRBJ2-3; 14 bases line up with TRBD2. V lost 2 bases to trimming and J lost 2 bases; unmatched junction nucleotides: 9. The CDR3 sequence is 19 residues long. Per the germline V gene, CDR1 is WNHNN and CDR2 is SYGVQD (reference sequence). CDR3 sequence (DNA): TGCGCCAGCAGTGAGGGACTAGCGGGAGGATCGGAATACACAGATACGCAGTATTTT. Translating gives CASSEGLAGGSEYTDTQYF.

The chain is built from TRBV5-6 and TRBJ2-2; maybe TRBD1 (6 bases). Looked up from germline, CDR1 is SGHDT and CDR2 is YYEEEE. The CDR3 extends over 18 amino acids. The V gene lost 2 bases and the J gene lost 3 bases, with 20 bases spanning the gap. This chain's CDR3 is CASSLANRDIFYTGELFF. In DNA, the CDR3 is TGTGCCAGCAGCTTAGCCAACCGGGACATCTTCTACACCGGGGAGCTGTTTTTT.

The chain uses TRBV5-1 and TRBJ2-3; a possible D gene is TRBD1 (7 bases). The CDR3 covers 17 residues. Trimming left V 0 bases short and J 0 bases short, with 14 bases between. Germline CDR1 SGHRS, CDR2 YFSETQ. The CDR3 sequence: CASSLARGDRSTDTQYF. The CDR3 bases are TGCGCCAGCAGCTTGGCCAGGGGGGACCGGAGCACAGATACGCAGTATTTT.

This chain joins TRBV5-6 and TRBJ2-1; D uncertain. Trimming removed 0 bases from V and 6 bases from J, with 7 bases in between. CDR1 SGHDT and CDR2 YYEEEE come from the germline V gene. The CDR3 contains 13 residues. CDR3: CASSLVSLNEQFF. CDR3 DNA sequence: TGTGCCAGCAGCTTGGTTAGCCTCAATGAGCAGTTCTTC. The variable domain in full, completed from reference TRBV5-6 and TRBJ2-1, reads DAGVTQSPTHLIKTRGQQVTLRCSPKSGHDTVSWYQQALGQGPQFIFQYYEEEERQRGNFPDRFSGHQFPNYSSELNVNALLLGDSALYLCASSLVSLNEQFFGPGTRLTVL.

V gene TRBV4-1 combines with J gene TRBJ1-1, with D tentatively TRBD1 (6 bases). Trimming cost V 5 bases and J 6 bases, with 16 bases left between them. CDR1 and CDR2 from the germline V gene are MGHRA and YSYEKL. The CDR3 is 14 residues long. CDR3 protein: CASSRQEGFAEAFF. The DNA of the CDR3 is TGCGCCAGCAGCAGACAGGAAGGGTTCGCTGAAGCTTTCTTT.

V gene TRBV2 combines with J gene TRBJ2-2, with D tentatively TRBD2 (6 bases). CDR1 SNHLY and CDR2 FYNNEI come from the germline V gene. The CDR3 has 15 residues. V shed 6 bases and J shed 7 bases, with 18 bases lying between them. This chain's CDR3 is CASSPSGRGDGELFF. In nucleotides, the CDR3 is TGTGCCAGCAGCCCTTCCGGGAGAGGCGACGGGGAGCTGTTTTTT.

The chain combines TRBV7-2 with TRBJ1-4, with 9 bases aligning to TRBD1. The CDR3 contains 16 residues. V lost 5 bases to trimming and J lost 8 bases; unmatched junction nucleotides: 12. Looked up from germline, CDR1 is SGHTA and CDR2 is FQGNSA. CDR3 sequence: CASSLSGGTGTEKLFF. Written as DNA, the CDR3 is TGTGCCAGCAGCCTCTCGGGTGGGACAGGGACCGAAAAACTGTTTTTT.

The V call is TRBV5-4, the J call TRBJ2-1, with TRBD1 matching over 11 bases. Germline assignment: CDR1 SGHNT and CDR2 YYREEE (reference sequence). This CDR3 comprises 13 residues. The junction had 5 bases not matched to a gene; V was cut back by 8 bases and J by 7 bases. The DNA of the CDR3 is TGTGCCAGTAGGACAGGGGGCAAGAATGAGCAGTTCTTC. Translated, it gives CASRTGGKNEQFF. Supplemented by reference TRBV5-4 and TRBJ2-1, the full variable domain reads ETGVTQSPTHLIKTRGQQVTLRCSSQSGHNTVSWYQQALGQGPQFIFQYYREEENGRGNFPPRFSGLQFPNYSSELNVNALELDDSALYLCASRTGGKNEQFFGPGTRLTVL.